This is a list of T cell receptor beta chains from one sample in a study of T cells in Graves' hyperthyroidism and ophthalmopathy. One entry per CDR3 protein results from TCRdb running MiXCR on the multiplex PCR reads. The sample yields around 610,000 distinct CDR3 sequences, roughly 14% seen once. Sequenced input: blood. These receptors came from a woman in her thirties or forties with Graves' ophthalmopathy. Each CDR3 is given without its conserved first and last residue.

v_gene: TRBV20-1
len: 11
CDR3aa: SARFAGGDTQY

v_gene: TRBV12-3/TRBV12-4
len: 12
CDR3aa: ASSLASRFYEQY

v_gene: TRBV28
len: 10
CDR3aa: ASGGPQETQY

v_gene: TRBV19
len: 14
CDR3aa: ASSVYTGAENQPQH

v_gene: TRBV3-1
len: 13
CDR3aa: ASSQATGVMTEAF

v_gene: TRBV6-5
len: 10
CDR3aa: ASSDSPYEQY

v_gene: TRBV18
len: 13
CDR3aa: ASSPSPTANTEAF

v_gene: TRBV28
len: 11
CDR3aa: ASTQAGTGELF

v_gene: TRBV29-1
len: 14
CDR3aa: SVAEETGGWRETQY

v_gene: TRBV6-1
len: 11
CDR3aa: ASSPKGGTEAF

v_gene: TRBV28
len: 12
CDR3aa: ASSSGQAIDRYT

v_gene: TRBV5-1
len: 14
CDR3aa: ASSLDAGGRNYGYT

v_gene: TRBV4-1
len: 12
CDR3aa: ASSQEGVQQPQH

v_gene: TRBV6-2/TRBV6-3
len: 11
CDR3aa: ASWVGGIYEQY

v_gene: TRBV6-1
len: 12
CDR3aa: ASRAGTGAGELF

v_gene: TRBV6-2/TRBV6-3
len: 11
CDR3aa: ASRPSGGDGYT

v_gene: TRBV19
len: 12
CDR3aa: ASSSRSVVGEQY

v_gene: TRBV6-1
len: 13
CDR3aa: ASSSTGFVNGPQH

v_gene: TRBV7-6
len: 14
CDR3aa: ASSFGTSGSNGELF

v_gene: TRBV6-1
len: 13
CDR3aa: ASSLQDRPYTEAF

v_gene: TRBV28
len: 13
CDR3aa: ASSLYEGAKNIQY

v_gene: TRBV6-5
len: 12
CDR3aa: ASSSEDLPYGYT

v_gene: TRBV7-2
len: 13
CDR3aa: ASTEPGLTFGEQY

v_gene: TRBV12-3/TRBV12-4
len: 13
CDR3aa: ASSDVTGDNSPLH

v_gene: TRBV15
len: 12
CDR3aa: ATSLGLDPYEQY

v_gene: TRBV5-4
len: 15
CDR3aa: ASSLGGTGWGQETQY

v_gene: TRBV20-1
len: 10
CDR3aa: SAMREVYEQY

v_gene: TRBV24-1
len: 13
CDR3aa: ATSLAAQGVHEQY

v_gene: TRBV4-3
len: 11
CDR3aa: ASSQDLEQPQH

v_gene: TRBV24-1
len: 12
CDR3aa: ATSERAGTDTQY

v_gene: TRBV28
len: 14
CDR3aa: ASSSNGQGFHYGYT

v_gene: TRBV11-2
len: 14
CDR3aa: ASSKDRAANTGELF

v_gene: TRBV6-2/TRBV6-3
len: 7
CDR3aa: ASGLEQY

v_gene: TRBV19
len: 15
CDR3aa: ASSKEGLAANTGELF

v_gene: TRBV28
len: 13
CDR3aa: ASRLAGGSTYEQY

v_gene: TRBV27
len: 12
CDR3aa: ASSFTGYTGELF

v_gene: TRBV11-1
len: 14
CDR3aa: ASSLGAGDGNQPQH

v_gene: TRBV6-1
len: 11
CDR3aa: ASSRDANYGYT

v_gene: TRBV7-2
len: 12
CDR3aa: ASSQGQGRYEQY

v_gene: TRBV20-1
len: 14
CDR3aa: SARASGLLAKNIQY

v_gene: TRBV7-3
len: 15
CDR3aa: ASSPGAYGGSGNTIY

v_gene: TRBV6-2/TRBV6-3
len: 12
CDR3aa: ASSYGVSNQPQH

v_gene: TRBV6-2/TRBV6-3
len: 15
CDR3aa: ASRPLLAGGGYNEQF

v_gene: TRBV6-1
len: 14
CDR3aa: ASTPWRDGANQPQH

v_gene: TRBV12-3/TRBV12-4
len: 12
CDR3aa: ASGFDGPLDEQY